Shown below are 7 T cell receptor beta chains from a single sample sequenced in a study of cytomegalovirus exposure and HLA in healthy donors. This PCR relied on a set of 60 Vbeta primers and 13 Jbeta primers. The protocol was immunoSEQ multiplex PCR, while the TCRdb copy is restricted to in-frame clones and leaves out a portion. This repertoire includes approximately 120,000 clones. Sequencing input: PBMCs. The source of these receptors is an older woman in good health and CMV-seronegative.

The CDR3 DNA follows: TGTGCCAGCAGTTACTCTTTCGGTACGGATGGCTACACCTTC. Protein: CASSYSFGTDGYTF. This chain joins TRBV6-5 and TRBJ1-2; no firm D call. V gave up 0 bases and J gave up 6 bases, with 11 bases separating them. The CDR3 is made up of 14 amino acids. Germline V lookup: CDR1 MNHEY, CDR2 SVGAGI.

CDR3 sequence: CASSTRRGYGNTIYF. The CDR3 bases are TGTGCCAGCAGTACGCGGCGTGGGTACGGAAACACCATATATTTT. The genes are TRBV6-5 and TRBJ1-3, with D hard to call. The V end was cut by 5 bases, the J end by 4 bases, with 15 bases between. CDR1 is MNHEY, CDR2 SVGAGI, per germline. The CDR3 runs to 15 residues.

CDR3 amino acids: CASSHLDRERAFF. The CDR3 DNA reads TGTGCCAGCAGTCATTTAGATCGGGAAAGAGCTTTCTTT. V gene TRBV14 combines with J gene TRBJ1-1; D unclear. Germline lookup yields CDR1 SGHDN and CDR2 FVKESK. The CDR3 contains 13 residues. V lost 6 bases to trimming and J lost 10 bases, with 18 bases between them.

The chain couples TRBV5-1 to TRBJ1-2; 7 bases agree with TRBD1. CDR1 is SGHRS and CDR2 is YFSETQ in the germline V gene. The CDR3 is 13 amino acids. With V trimmed by 4 bases and J by 7 bases, 7 bases remained unmatched. The DNA for the CDR3 is TGCGCCAGCAGCCCTCAGGGGGATAGTGGCTACACCTTC. Its translation is CASSPQGDSGYTF.

This sequence joins TRBV5-1 and TRBJ1-4; TRBD1 is a possible D gene (5 bases). Germline CDR1 is SGHRS and CDR2 is YFSETQ. This CDR3 has 19 residues. V gave up 5 bases and J gave up 0 bases, with 23 bases separating them. As DNA, the CDR3 is TGCGCCAGCAGTCGCGGCTCGACAGCCAGGGCCACAACTAATGAAAAACTGTTTTTT. It yields the protein CASSRGSTARATTNEKLFF.

Turning to this clone: A read error may account for a junction end that differs from germline. V and J are TRBV7-7 and TRBJ1-3, with 7 bases that match TRBD1. Germline lookup yields CDR1 SSHAT and CDR2 FNYEAQ (reference sequence). This CDR3 is built from 14 residues. The chain's CDR3 is CASSQGGTGNTIYF. In nucleotides, the CDR3 is TGTGCTAGCAGCCAGGGGGGTACTGGAAACACCATATATTTT.

The chain combines TRBV4-1 with TRBJ2-3; the match to TRBD2 covers 10 bases. V lost 4 bases and J lost 5; bases outside the gene matches: 6. The germline V gene has CDR1 MGHRA and CDR2 YSYEKL. The CDR3 extends over 15 amino acids. CDR3 sequence (DNA): TGCGCCAGCAGCCCTAGCGGGGGCTGGATAGATACGCAGTATTTT. Translating it yields CASSPSGGWIDTQYF.